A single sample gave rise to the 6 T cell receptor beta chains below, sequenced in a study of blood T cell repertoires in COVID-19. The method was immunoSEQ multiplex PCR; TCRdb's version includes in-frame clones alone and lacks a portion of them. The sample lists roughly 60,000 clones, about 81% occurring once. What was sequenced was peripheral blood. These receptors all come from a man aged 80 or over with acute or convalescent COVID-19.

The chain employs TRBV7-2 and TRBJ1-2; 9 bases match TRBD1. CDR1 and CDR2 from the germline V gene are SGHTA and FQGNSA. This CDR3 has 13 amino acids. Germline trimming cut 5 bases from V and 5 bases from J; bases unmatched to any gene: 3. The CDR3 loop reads CASSAGQGYGYTF. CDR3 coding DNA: TGTGCCAGCAGCGCAGGACAGGGGTATGGCTACACCTTC.

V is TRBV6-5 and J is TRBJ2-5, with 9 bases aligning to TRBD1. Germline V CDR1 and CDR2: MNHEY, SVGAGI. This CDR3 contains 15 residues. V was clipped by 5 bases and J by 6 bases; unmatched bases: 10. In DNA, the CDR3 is TGTGCCAGCAGTCCCGCCCGAGGACAGGGGAAGACCCAGTACTTC. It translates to CASSPARGQGKTQYF.

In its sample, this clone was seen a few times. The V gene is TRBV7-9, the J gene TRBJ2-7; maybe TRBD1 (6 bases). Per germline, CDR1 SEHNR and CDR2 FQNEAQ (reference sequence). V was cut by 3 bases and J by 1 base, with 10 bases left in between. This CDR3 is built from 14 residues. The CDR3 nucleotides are TGTGCCAGCAGCTTCCGACAGGATTCCTACGAGCAGTACTTC. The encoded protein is CASSFRQDSYEQYF. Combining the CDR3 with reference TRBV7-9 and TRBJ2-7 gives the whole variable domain DTGVSQNPRHKITKRGQNVTFRCDPISEHNRLYWYRQTLGQGPEFLTYFQNEAQLEKSRLLSDRFSAERPKGSFSTLEIQRTEQGDSAMYLCASSFRQDSYEQYFGPGTRLTVT.

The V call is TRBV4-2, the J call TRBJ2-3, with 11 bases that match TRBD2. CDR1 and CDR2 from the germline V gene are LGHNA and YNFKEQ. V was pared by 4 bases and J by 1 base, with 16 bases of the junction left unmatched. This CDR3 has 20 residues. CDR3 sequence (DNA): TGTGCCAGCAGCCTGCCAGCTGGGACTAGCGGTATTCCGGGCACAGATACGCAGTATTTT. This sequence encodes CASSLPAGTSGIPGTDTQYF.

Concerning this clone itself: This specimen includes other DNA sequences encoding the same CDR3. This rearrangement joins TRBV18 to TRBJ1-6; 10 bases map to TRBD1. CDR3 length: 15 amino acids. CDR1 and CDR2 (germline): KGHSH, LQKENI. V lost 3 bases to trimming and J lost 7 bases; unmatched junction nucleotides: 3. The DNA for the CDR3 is TGTGCCAGCTCACCTGGACAGGGGGGGAATTCACCCCTCCACTTT. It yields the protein CASSPGQGGNSPLHF.

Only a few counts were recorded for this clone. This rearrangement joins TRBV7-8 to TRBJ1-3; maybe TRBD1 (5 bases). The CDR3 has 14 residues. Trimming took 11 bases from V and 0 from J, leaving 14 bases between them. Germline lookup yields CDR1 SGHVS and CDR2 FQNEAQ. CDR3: CAAWDGSSGNTIYF. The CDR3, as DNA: TGTGCCGCTTGGGACGGGAGCTCTGGAAACACCATATATTTT. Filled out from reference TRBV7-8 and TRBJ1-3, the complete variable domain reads GAGVSQSPRYKVAKRGQDVALRCDPISGHVSLFWYQQALGQGPEFLTYFQNEAQLDKSGLPSDRFFAERPEGSVSTLKIQRTQQEDSAVYLCAAWDGSSGNTIYFGEGSWLTVV.